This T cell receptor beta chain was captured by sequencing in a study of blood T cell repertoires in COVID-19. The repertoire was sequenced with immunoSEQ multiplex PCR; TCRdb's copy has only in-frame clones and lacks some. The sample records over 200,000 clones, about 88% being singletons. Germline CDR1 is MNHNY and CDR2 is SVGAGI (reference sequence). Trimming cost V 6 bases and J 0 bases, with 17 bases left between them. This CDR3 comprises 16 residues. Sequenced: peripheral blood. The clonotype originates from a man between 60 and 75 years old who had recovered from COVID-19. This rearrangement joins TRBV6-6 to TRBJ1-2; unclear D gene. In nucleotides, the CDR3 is TGTGCCAGCAGATCGGACTTCCCATCCTCTAACTATGGCTACACCTTC. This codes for CASRSDFPSSNYGYTF.